The present T cell receptor (beta chain) was sequenced within a study of low-dose radiotherapy and immunotherapy resistance in tumors. Study-level background: From cycle 1 day 1, patients took oral aspirin 300 mg every day for four cycles.

J lost 6 bases, V lost 4 bases, and 4 bases had no gene match. Germline lookup yields CDR1 MGHDK and CDR2 SYGVNS. The CDR3 spans 14 residues. This clonotype was counted ten times or more. Time point given: before trial treatment. Donors were given nivolumab, ipilimumab, aspirin, low-dose cyclophosphamide and low-dose radiotherapy. The patients who were eligible all carried advanced solid tumors that lacked tumor-infiltrating lymphocytes, meaning the tumors were TIL-negative. First-strand cDNA relied on TRAV- and TRBV-specific primers spanning alpha and beta chains. TCRs underwent roughly 19 PCR cycles of amplification with a constant-region primer and V-primer adapter. The mRNA which had been isolated was amplified by in vitro transcription. MiXCR, applied by TCRdb to the reads, yields one record per CDR3 protein. Of approximately 70,000 distinct CDR3 sequences listed, around 30% are singletons.

Sequenced here: PBMCs, sampled before treatment. The source is a female donor with ovarian cancer. V gene TRBV25-1 combines with J gene TRBJ2-2, with TRBD1 identical over 8 bases. In nucleotides, the CDR3 is TGTGCCAGCAGTGGACAGGGGTTCGCCGGGGAGCTGTTTTTT. Translating gives CASSGQGFAGELFF.